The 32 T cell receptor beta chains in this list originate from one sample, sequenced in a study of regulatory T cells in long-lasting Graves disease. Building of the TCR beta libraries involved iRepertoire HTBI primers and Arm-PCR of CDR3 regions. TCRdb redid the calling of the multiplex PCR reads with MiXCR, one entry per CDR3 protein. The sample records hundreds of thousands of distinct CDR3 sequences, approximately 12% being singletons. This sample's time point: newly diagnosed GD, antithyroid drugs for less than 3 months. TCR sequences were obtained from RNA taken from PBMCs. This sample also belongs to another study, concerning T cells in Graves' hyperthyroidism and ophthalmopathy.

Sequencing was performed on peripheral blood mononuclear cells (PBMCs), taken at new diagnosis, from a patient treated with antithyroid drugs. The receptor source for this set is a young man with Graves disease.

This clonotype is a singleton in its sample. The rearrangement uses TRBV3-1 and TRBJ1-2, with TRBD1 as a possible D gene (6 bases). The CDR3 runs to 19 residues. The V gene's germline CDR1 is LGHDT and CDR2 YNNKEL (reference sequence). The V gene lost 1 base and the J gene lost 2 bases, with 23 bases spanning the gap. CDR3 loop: CASSQVELGARALNYGYTF. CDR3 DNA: TGTGCCAGCAGCCAAGTTGAGTTGGGGGCCAGGGCCCTGAACTATGGCTACACCTTC.

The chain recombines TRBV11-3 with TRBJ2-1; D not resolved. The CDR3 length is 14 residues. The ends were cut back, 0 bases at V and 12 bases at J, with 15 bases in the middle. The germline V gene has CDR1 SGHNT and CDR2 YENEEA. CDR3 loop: CASSLDTAESGQFF. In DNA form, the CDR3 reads TGTGCCAGCAGCTTAGATACTGCCGAATCCGGGCAGTTCTTC.

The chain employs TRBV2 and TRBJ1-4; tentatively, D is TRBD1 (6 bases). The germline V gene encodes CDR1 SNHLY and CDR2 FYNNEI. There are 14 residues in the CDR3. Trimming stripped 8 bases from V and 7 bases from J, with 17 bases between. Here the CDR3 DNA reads TGTGCCAGCCGACGGACAGAGGGAAGTGAAAAACTGTTTTTT. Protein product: CASRRTEGSEKLFF.

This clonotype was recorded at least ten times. The DNA of the CDR3 is TGCAGCGTGGTGACAGGGGGCTCTGGAAACACCATATATTTT. Its translation is CSVVTGGSGNTIYF. V gene TRBV29-1 combines with J gene TRBJ1-3, with 9 positions matching TRBD1. Germline CDR1 and CDR2: SQVTM and ANQGSEA. V was pared by 6 bases and J by 0 bases, with 3 bases of the junction left unmatched. There are 14 residues in the CDR3.

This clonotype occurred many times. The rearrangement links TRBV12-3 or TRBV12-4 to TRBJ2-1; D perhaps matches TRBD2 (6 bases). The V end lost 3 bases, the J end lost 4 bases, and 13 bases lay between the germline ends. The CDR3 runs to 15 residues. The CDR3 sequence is CASSFRLEPYNEQFF. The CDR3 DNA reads TGTGCCAGCAGTTTCAGACTAGAGCCTTACAATGAGCAGTTCTTC.

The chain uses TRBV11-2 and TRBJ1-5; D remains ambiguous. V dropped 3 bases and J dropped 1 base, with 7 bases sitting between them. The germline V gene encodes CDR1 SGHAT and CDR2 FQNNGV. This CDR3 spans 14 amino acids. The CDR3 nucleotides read TGTGCCAGCAGCTTGTCGAGGAGCAATCAGCCCCAGCATTTT. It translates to CASSLSRSNQPQHF.

The chain's CDR3 is CASSVAKTGRSYEQYF. CDR3 DNA sequence: TGTGCCAGCAGTGTGGCCAAGACGGGACGCTCCTACGAGCAGTACTTC. This rearrangement joins TRBV6-2 or TRBV6-3 to TRBJ2-7, with D possibly called TRBD1 or TRBD2 (5 bases each). The germline V gene encodes CDR1 MNHEY and CDR2 SVGEGT. The CDR3 runs to 16 residues. The V end lost 5 bases, the J end lost 0 bases, and 17 bases lay between the germline ends.

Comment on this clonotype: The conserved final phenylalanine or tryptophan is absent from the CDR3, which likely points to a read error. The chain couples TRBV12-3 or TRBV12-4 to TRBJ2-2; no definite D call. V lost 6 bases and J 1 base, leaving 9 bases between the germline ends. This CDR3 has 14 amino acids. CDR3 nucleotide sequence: TGTGCCAGCAGCGTTAGTGGGAACACCGGGGAGCTGTTTCTT. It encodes CASSVSGNTGELFL.

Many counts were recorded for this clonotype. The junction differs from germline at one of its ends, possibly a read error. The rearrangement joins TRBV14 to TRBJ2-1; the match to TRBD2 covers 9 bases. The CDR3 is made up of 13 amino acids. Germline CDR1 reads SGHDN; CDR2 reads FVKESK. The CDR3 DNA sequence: TGTGCCAGCAGCCAAGAGGTCCTAGCGGGGCTTTACTTC. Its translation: CASSQEVLAGLYF.

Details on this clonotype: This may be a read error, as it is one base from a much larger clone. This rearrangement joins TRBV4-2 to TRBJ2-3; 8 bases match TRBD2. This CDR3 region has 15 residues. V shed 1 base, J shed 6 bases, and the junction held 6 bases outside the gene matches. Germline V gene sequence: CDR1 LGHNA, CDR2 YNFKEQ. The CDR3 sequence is CASSQVPGGPDTQYF. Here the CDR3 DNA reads TGTGCCAGCAGCCAAGTACCGGGAGGGCCGGATACGCAGTATTTT.

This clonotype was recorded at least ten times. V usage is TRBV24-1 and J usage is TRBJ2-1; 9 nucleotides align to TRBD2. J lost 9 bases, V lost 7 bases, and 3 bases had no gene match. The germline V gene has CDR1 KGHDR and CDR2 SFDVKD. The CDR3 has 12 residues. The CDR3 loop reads CATSPAGGEQFF. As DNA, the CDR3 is TGTGCCACCAGCCCAGCGGGAGGTGAGCAGTTCTTC.

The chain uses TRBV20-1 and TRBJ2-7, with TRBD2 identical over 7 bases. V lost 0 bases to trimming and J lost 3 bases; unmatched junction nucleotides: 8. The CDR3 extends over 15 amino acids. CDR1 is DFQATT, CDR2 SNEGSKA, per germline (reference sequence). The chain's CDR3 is CSARDPGGLSYEQYF. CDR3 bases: TGCAGTGCTAGAGACCCGGGAGGCCTAAGCTACGAGCAGTACTTC.

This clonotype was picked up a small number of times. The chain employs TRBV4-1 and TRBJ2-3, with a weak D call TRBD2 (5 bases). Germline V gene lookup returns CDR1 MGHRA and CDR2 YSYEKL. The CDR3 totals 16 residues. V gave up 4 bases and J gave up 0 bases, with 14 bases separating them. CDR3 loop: CASSRKTLASTDTQYF. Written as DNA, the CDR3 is TGCGCCAGCAGCCGAAAGACCCTAGCCAGCACAGATACGCAGTATTTT.

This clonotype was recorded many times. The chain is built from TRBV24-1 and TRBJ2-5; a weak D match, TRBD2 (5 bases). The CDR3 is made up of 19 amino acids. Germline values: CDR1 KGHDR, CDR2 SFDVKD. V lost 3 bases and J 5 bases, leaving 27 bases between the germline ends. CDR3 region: CATSDGTLLKTPRRETQYF. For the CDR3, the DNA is TGTGCCACCAGTGATGGAACCCTTCTGAAGACGCCGCGGAGGGAGACCCAGTACTTC.

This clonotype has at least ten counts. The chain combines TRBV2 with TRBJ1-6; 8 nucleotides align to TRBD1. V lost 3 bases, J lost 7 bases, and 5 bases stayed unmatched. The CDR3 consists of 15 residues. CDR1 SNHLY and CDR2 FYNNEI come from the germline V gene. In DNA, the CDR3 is TGTGCCAGCAGTGACAGGACAGGGACCAATTCACCCCTCCACTTT. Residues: CASSDRTGTNSPLHF.

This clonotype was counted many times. CDR3 nucleotides: TGCGCCAGCAGCCCGGGACTCCTCGGGGATACGCAGTATTTT. Encoded protein: CASSPGLLGDTQYF. V usage is TRBV5-1 and J usage is TRBJ2-3; possibly TRBD2 for D (6 bases). Trimming cost V 4 bases and J 6 bases, with 15 bases left between them. Germline V gene sequence: CDR1 SGHRS, CDR2 YFSETQ. The CDR3 covers 14 residues.

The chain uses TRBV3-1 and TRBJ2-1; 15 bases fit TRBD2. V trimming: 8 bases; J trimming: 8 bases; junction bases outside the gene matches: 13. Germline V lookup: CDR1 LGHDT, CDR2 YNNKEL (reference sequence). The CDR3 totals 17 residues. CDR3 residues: CASSPPGLAGGQYEQFF. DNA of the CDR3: TGTGCCAGCTCACCCCCGGGACTAGCGGGAGGTCAGTATGAGCAGTTCTTC.

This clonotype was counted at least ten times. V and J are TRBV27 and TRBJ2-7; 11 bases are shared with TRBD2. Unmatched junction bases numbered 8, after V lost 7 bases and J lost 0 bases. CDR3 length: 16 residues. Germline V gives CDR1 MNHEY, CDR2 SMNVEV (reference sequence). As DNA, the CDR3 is TGTGCCAGCATCCCCGTCGGGACTAGCGGCTCCTACGAGCAGTACTTC. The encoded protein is CASIPVGTSGSYEQYF.

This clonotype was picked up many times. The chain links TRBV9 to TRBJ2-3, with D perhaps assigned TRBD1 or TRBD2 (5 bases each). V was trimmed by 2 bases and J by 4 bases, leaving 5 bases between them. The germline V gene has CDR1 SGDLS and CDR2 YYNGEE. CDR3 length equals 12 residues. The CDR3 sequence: CASSVGADTQYF. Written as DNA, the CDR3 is TGTGCCAGCAGCGTGGGGGCAGATACGCAGTATTTT.

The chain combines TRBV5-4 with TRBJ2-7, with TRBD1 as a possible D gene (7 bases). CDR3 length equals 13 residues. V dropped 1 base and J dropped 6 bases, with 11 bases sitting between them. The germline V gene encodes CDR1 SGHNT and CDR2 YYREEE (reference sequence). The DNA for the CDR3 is TGTGCCAGCAGCTTGAGTCAGGGGGGCGAGCAGTACTTC. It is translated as CASSLSQGGEQYF.

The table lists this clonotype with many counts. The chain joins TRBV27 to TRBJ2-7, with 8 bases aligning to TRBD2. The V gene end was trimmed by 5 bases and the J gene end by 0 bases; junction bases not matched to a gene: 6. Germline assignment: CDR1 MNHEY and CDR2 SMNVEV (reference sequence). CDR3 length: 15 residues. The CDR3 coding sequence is TGTGCCAGCAGTAAAAGCGGGAGAAGCTCCTACGAGCAGTACTTC. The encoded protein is CASSKSGRSSYEQYF.

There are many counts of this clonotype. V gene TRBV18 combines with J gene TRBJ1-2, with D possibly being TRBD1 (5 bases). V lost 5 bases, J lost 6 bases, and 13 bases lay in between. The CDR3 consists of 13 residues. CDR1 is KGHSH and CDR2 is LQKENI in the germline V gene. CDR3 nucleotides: TGTGCCAGCTCAACCCCCGGGGGGAATGGCTACACCTTC. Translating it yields CASSTPGGNGYTF. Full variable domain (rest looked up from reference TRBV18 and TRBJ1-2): NAGVMQNPRHLVRRRGQEARLRCSPMKGHSHVYWYRQLPEEGLKFMVYLQKENIIDESGMPKERFSAEFPKEGPSILRIQQVVRGDSAAYFCASSTPGGNGYTFGSGTRLTVV.

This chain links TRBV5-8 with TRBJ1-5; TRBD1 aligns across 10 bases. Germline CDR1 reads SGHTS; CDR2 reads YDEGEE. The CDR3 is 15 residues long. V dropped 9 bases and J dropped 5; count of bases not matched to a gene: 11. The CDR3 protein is CATVTGTGVDQPQHF. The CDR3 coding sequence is TGTGCCACCGTTACCGGGACAGGGGTCGATCAGCCCCAGCATTTT.

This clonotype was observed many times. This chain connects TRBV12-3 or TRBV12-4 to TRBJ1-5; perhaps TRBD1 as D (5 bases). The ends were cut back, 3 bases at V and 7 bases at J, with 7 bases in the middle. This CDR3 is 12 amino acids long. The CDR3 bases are TGTGCCAGCAGTTTCGGGGGACAGCCCCAGCATTTT. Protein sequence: CASSFGGQPQHF.

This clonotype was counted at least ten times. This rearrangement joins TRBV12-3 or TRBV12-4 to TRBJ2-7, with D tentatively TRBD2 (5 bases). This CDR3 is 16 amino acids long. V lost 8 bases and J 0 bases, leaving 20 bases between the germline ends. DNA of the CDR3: TGTGCCAGCGGCTCCGTGGACTCAGGTAGCTCCTACGAGCAGTACTTC. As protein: CASGSVDSGSSYEQYF.

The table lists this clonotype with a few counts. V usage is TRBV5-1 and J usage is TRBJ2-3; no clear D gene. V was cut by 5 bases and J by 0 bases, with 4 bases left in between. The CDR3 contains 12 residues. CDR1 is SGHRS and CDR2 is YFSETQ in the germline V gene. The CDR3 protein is CASRGSTDTQYF. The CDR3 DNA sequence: TGCGCCAGCAGAGGGAGCACAGATACGCAGTATTTT.

For the CDR3, the DNA is TGTGCCAGCAGTGCTCAAGGGGGCAATCAGCCCCAGCATTTT. It is translated as CASSAQGGNQPQHF. The chain couples TRBV6-2 or TRBV6-3 to TRBJ1-5; D may be TRBD1 (5 bases). The V gene lost 5 bases and the J gene lost 2 bases, with 10 bases spanning the gap. Germline CDR1 is MNHEY and CDR2 is SVGEGT. The CDR3 contains 14 residues.

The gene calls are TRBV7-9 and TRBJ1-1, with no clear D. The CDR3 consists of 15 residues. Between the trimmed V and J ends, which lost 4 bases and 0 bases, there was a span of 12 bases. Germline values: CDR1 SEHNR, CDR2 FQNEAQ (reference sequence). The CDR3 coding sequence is TGTGCCAGCAGCTCCGGCGGGGTCATGAACACTGAAGCTTTCTTT. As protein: CASSSGGVMNTEAFF.

CDR3 region: CASGTPTSGTTDTQYF. In DNA, the CDR3 is TGTGCTAGTGGCACACCTACTAGCGGTACCACAGATACGCAGTATTTT. The chain links TRBV12-5 to TRBJ2-3; 8 bases line up with TRBD2. The V gene end was trimmed by 6 bases and the J gene end by 2 bases; junction bases not matched to a gene: 10. The CDR3 is 16 residues long. CDR1 and CDR2 (germline): LGHNT, FRNRAP.

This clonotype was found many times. CDR3 in amino acids: CASSGTSRSPLHF. As DNA, the CDR3 is TGTGCCAGCTCCGGGACGTCGAGATCACCCCTCCACTTT. V usage is TRBV19 and J usage is TRBJ1-6; possibly TRBD1 for D (5 bases). Trimming removed 9 bases at V and 10 bases at J, with 16 bases between. The V gene's germline CDR1 is LNHDA and CDR2 SQIVND (reference sequence). This CDR3 has 13 amino acids.

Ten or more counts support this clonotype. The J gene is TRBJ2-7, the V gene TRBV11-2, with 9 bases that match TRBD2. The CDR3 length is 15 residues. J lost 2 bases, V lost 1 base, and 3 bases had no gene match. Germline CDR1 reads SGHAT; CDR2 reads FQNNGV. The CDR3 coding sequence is TGTGCCAGCAGCTTAGCTAGCGGGACCACCTACGAGCAGTACTTC. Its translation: CASSLASGTTYEQYF.

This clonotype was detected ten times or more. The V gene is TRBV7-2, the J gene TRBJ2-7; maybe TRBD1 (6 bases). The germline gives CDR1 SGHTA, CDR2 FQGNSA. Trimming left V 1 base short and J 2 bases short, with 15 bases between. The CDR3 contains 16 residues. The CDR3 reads CASSLGSGASTYEQYF. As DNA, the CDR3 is TGTGCCAGCAGCTTAGGTTCAGGGGCGAGTACCTACGAGCAGTACTTC.